The rows below give T cell receptor beta chains drawn from one sample of a study of T-cell memory formation after mild COVID-19. MiXCR was run by TCRdb on the 5' RACE reads, yielding one entry per CDR3 protein. The data hold roughly 560,000 distinct CDR3 sequences, with roughly 20% observed a single time. Sequencing used PBMCs or a T cell subset sorted from them (not recorded which). The receptors here all came from an adult woman who had mild COVID-19 (a few samples of this study predate the infection). Cell type and time point are not known. CDR3s include the opening cysteine and the closing phenylalanine or tryptophan. The order of the fields is J gene, D gene, V gene, clone size, CDR3 length, CDR3 DNA, CDR3 protein. The D gene is left open where the match is weak. Where a row states a size, it is once, few, many or the class of an expanded clone; other rows omit it.

>TRBJ2-3|TRBD2|TRBV20-1|.|16
TGCAGTGCCCCCGGGGCTAGCGGGGGGGTAACAGATACGCAGTATTTT
CSAPGASGGVTDTQYF
>TRBJ1-1|.|TRBV30|few|14
TGTGCCTGGAGTCTCCAGCTTGCTTCGTCTGAAGCTTTCTTT
CAWSLQLASSEAFF
>TRBJ2-7|.|TRBV6-5|few|14
TGTGCCAGCAGGCGGGACCTAAGCTCCTACGAGCAGTACTTC
CASRRDLSSYEQYF
>TRBJ2-5|.|TRBV13|.|13
TGTGCCAGCAGCTCGAGGACGGAAGAGACCCAGTACTTC
CASSSRTEETQYF
>TRBJ2-1|.|TRBV24-1|.|13
TGTGCCACCAGTGGCAGGGTTCGGAATGAGCAGTTCTTC
CATSGRVRNEQFF
>TRBJ2-7|.|TRBV19|.|14
TGTGCCAGTAGTACCCGGCCGGCGGCCTACGAGCAGTACTTC
CASSTRPAAYEQYF
>TRBJ2-5|TRBD2|TRBV20-1|.|17
TGCAGTGCTAGTCGGGGACTAGCGGGGGTGCGAACTGGGGCCCAGTACTTC
CSASRGLAGVRTGAQYF
>TRBJ1-2|TRBD1|TRBV25-1|.|19
TGTGCCAGCAGTGCCGCGCATAAGGACAGGGGGACCCTAGACTATGGCTACACCTTC
CASSAAHKDRGTLDYGYTF
>TRBJ2-3|.|TRBV7-2|few|17
TGTGCCAGCAGCTTAGGCGGGATAGCTTCTAGCACAGATACGCAGTATTTT
CASSLGGIASSTDTQYF
>TRBJ2-5|TRBD2|TRBV6-5|many|17
TGTGCCAGCAGTTACGGCGGACTAGCGGGAGGCCGAGAGACCCAGTACTTC
CASSYGGLAGGRETQYF
>TRBJ2-1|TRBD2|TRBV12-3/TRBV12-4|.|15
TGTGCCAGCAGTTTAGCGGGAGGGGTCAGCGATGAGCAGTTCTTC
CASSLAGGVSDEQFF
>TRBJ1-3|.|TRBV7-9|.|16
TGTGCCAGCAGCTTAGACTGGGGAACCTCTGGAAACACCATATATTTT
CASSLDWGTSGNTIYF
>TRBJ2-7|TRBD2|TRBV5-1|.|16
TGCGCCAGCAGCTTGGTAAGGCGGGAGGAGCCGGACGAGCAGTACTTC
CASSLVRREEPDEQYF
>TRBJ2-1|TRBD2|TRBV7-3|many|13
TGTGCCAGCAGGACTAGCGGGAGCAATGAGCAGTTCTTC
CASRTSGSNEQFF
>TRBJ1-5|TRBD1|TRBV7-8|many|14
TGTGCCAGCAGCCCCGGACAGGGAGATCAGCCCCAGCATTTT
CASSPGQGDQPQHF
>TRBJ2-2|.|TRBV19|.|14
TGTGCCAGTAAGCGGCAAGGGATCACCGGGGAGCTGTTTTTT
CASKRQGITGELFF
>TRBJ1-1|.|TRBV6-2/TRBV6-3|.|13
TGTGCCAGCAGTTACGAGTCGGTCACTGAAGCTTTCTTT
CASSYESVTEAFF
>TRBJ2-1|TRBD2|TRBV4-3|once|17
TGCGCCAGCAGCCAGACCTTACTAGCGGGAGCAGTCAATGAGCAGTTCTTC
CASSQTLLAGAVNEQFF
>TRBJ2-2|TRBD1|TRBV24-1|.|16
TGTGCCACCAGTGACGCCTTGGGGACAGGGTCCGGGGAGCTGTTTTTT
CATSDALGTGSGELFF
>TRBJ2-2|.|TRBV12-3/TRBV12-4|.|17
TGTGCCAGCAGTTCTTTTATAACGGGAGTACACACCGGGGAGCTGTTTTTT
CASSSFITGVHTGELFF
>TRBJ1-6|.|TRBV15|few|13
TGTGCCACCAGCAGGGAGGCGGGATCACCCCTCCACTTT
CATSREAGSPLHF
>TRBJ2-1|.|TRBV7-9|.|16
TGTGCCAGCAGCTCAACAGCCGCGAGCTCCTACAATGAGCAGTTCTTC
CASSSTAASSYNEQFF
>TRBJ1-1|.|TRBV18|.|16
TGTGCCAGCTCCCAAGGGGGGGCATGGGTGAACACTGAAGCTTTCTTT
CASSQGGAWVNTEAFF
>TRBJ2-2|TRBD1|TRBV9|.|14
TGTGCCAGCAGCGTCAAAAGACAGGGCGGGGAGCTGTTTTTT
CASSVKRQGGELFF
>TRBJ1-1|.|TRBV3-1|.|15
TGTGCCAGCAGCCAAGGCTCGGGCCTGAACACTGAAGCTTTCTTT
CASSQGSGLNTEAFF
>TRBJ1-5|.|TRBV30|.|14
TGTGCCTGGAGTGCGACCGACAGGTCTCAGCCCCAGCATTTT
CAWSATDRSQPQHF
>TRBJ2-5|TRBD2|TRBV19|few|14
TGTGCCAGCGGACTAGCGGGGTCACAAGAGACCCAGTACTTC
CASGLAGSQETQYF
>TRBJ1-1|.|TRBV7-8|.|14
TGTGCCAGCAGCTATGGACAGAAGGGCACTGAAGCTTTCTTT
CASSYGQKGTEAFF
>TRBJ2-7|TRBD2|TRBV7-3|few|14
TGTGCCAGCAGCCTGGCGGGGGACGTCTACGAGCAGTACTTC
CASSLAGDVYEQYF